These T cell receptor beta chains were read from a single sample in a study of T cell clones after liver transplantation. Sequencing used immunoSEQ multiplex PCR; TCRdb keeps in-frame clones, though not all of them. The sample has some 59,000 clones, approximately 77% seen once. The sequences come from CD4+ T cells from blood, collected at the 22-month timepoint. These receptors came from a human patient who received a liver transplant. Some of these T cells may belong to the graft donor. The CDR3 runs from the conserved cysteine through the conserved F or W. The order of the fields is CDR3 protein, CDR3 DNA, J gene, D gene, clone size, V gene. A D gene is named only where the DNA matches it firmly. Part of the rows lack a size; the others show once, few, many or a class for expanded clones.

CDR3 protein: CASSLLVAGAENEQFF; CDR3 DNA: TGTGCCAGCAGCCTCTTAGTAGCGGGGGCAGAGAATGAGCAGTTCTTC; J gene: TRBJ2-1; D gene: TRBD2; clone size: NA; V gene: TRBV11-2
CDR3 protein: CSVGVQGDNYGYTF; CDR3 DNA: TGCAGCGTTGGGGTTCAGGGGGACAACTATGGCTACACCTTC; J gene: TRBJ1-2; D gene: TRBD1; clone size: few; V gene: TRBV29-1
CDR3 protein: CASSDGGGYGADTQYF; CDR3 DNA: TGTGCCAGCAGCGATGGGGGAGGTTATGGGGCAGATACGCAGTATTTT; J gene: TRBJ2-3; D gene: NA; clone size: few; V gene: TRBV9
CDR3 protein: CASSGEGYGYTF; CDR3 DNA: TGTGCCAGCAGTGGGGAGGGTTATGGCTACACCTTC; J gene: TRBJ1-2; D gene: NA; clone size: NA; V gene: TRBV6-6
CDR3 protein: CASSPNQGTEAFF; CDR3 DNA: TGTGCCAGCAGTCCAAACCAGGGGACTGAAGCTTTCTTT; J gene: TRBJ1-1; D gene: NA; clone size: NA; V gene: TRBV27
CDR3 protein: CASSQEDYREHTF; CDR3 DNA: TGCGCCAGCAGCCAAGAGGATTACAGGGAACACACCTTC; J gene: TRBJ1-2; D gene: NA; clone size: NA; V gene: TRBV4-1
CDR3 protein: CSVDPIAGSRTEAFF; CDR3 DNA: TGCAGCGTTGACCCCATAGCAGGGAGTCGGACTGAAGCTTTCTTT; J gene: TRBJ1-1; D gene: NA; clone size: NA; V gene: TRBV29-1
CDR3 protein: CASSGRGDIQYF; CDR3 DNA: TGTGCCAGCAGTGGGAGGGGGGACATTCAGTACTTC; J gene: TRBJ2-4; D gene: NA; clone size: NA; V gene: TRBV25-1
CDR3 protein: CASRPQGKWAEAFF; CDR3 DNA: TGTGCCAGCAGACCTCAGGGGAAGTGGGCTGAAGCTTTCTTT; J gene: TRBJ1-1; D gene: NA; clone size: NA; V gene: TRBV6-1
CDR3 protein: CASSSSGGVGTDTQYF; CDR3 DNA: TGTGCCAGCAGCTCGTCAGGGGGAGTTGGCACAGATACGCAGTATTTT; J gene: TRBJ2-3; D gene: TRBD1; clone size: NA; V gene: TRBV5-4
CDR3 protein: CASSYSAGVGTIYF; CDR3 DNA: TGTGCCAGCAGTTACTCAGCAGGGGTAGGCACCATATATTTT; J gene: TRBJ1-3; D gene: NA; clone size: NA; V gene: TRBV6-5
CDR3 protein: CATSRDRGGRTQYF; CDR3 DNA: TGTGCCACCAGCAGAGATCGGGGGGGACGTACGCAGTATTTT; J gene: TRBJ2-3; D gene: TRBD2; clone size: NA; V gene: TRBV15
CDR3 protein: CASSVVSLAGTDTQYF; CDR3 DNA: TGTGCCAGCAGCGTAGTGTCGCTAGCGGGCACAGATACGCAGTATTTT; J gene: TRBJ2-3; D gene: TRBD2; clone size: NA; V gene: TRBV9
CDR3 protein: CASSKQDRRRQYF; CDR3 DNA: TGTGCCAGCAGTAAACAAGACAGGAGAAGGCAGTATTTT; J gene: TRBJ2-3; D gene: NA; clone size: NA; V gene: TRBV6-5
CDR3 protein: CASTQEGGGNSPLHF; CDR3 DNA: TGTGCCAGCACCCAGGAGGGGGGCGGTAATTCACCCCTCCACTTT; J gene: TRBJ1-6; D gene: NA; clone size: NA; V gene: TRBV6-5